The present T cell receptor beta chain was sequenced within a study of cytomegalovirus exposure and HLA in healthy donors (dated by TCRdb to about 2017). With respect to the entire study: An earlier analysis of 587 of the donors reported about 280 Gb of sequence data and 95 million to 130 million unique TCR beta sequences obtained from around 180 million T cells. Alongside the repertoire data, information on donor age, sex, ethnicity and CMV serostatus was compiled. In a later analysis, previously published TCR beta repertoires from 666 donors were re-analyzed and high-resolution HLA genotyping was added so that TCR occurrence patterns could be studied. On average, around 240,000 unique TCR beta nucleotide sequences were sequenced per donor among 398 genotyped donors of the cohort, with about 17% of those sequences being non-productive. The later analysis used no new phenotypic data to find candidate immune exposures, relying instead on TCR beta sequences and their occurrence across donors. The aim of the study was to test whether cataloging public T cell receptors could identify signatures of past pathogen exposure. The study profiled the T cell repertoires of hundreds of subjects by immunosequencing and related them to cytomegalovirus serostatus. Typing coverage differed by locus: A, B, C, DRB1 and DQB1 were typed in roughly 620-630 donors, DQA1 in 500 to 550, DPA1 in 600 to 610, and DPB1 in approximately 450. Roughly 5 DR-DQ haplotypes were handled as single units for association and clustering, since linkage in the cohort was strong. Of the roughly 400 genotyped donors, approximately 83% fell in the genetic ancestry cluster associated with self-reported Caucasian donors. A later genetic analysis took genome-wide SNP genotypes for about three fifths of the 666 donors and used that subset as a discovery cohort. An early release covering around 630 HLA-typed donors comprised approximately 290 gigabases of sequencing data and approximately 85 million unique TCR sequences. To predict cytomegalovirus infection status, the study brought together high-throughput TCR immunosequencing, statistical association of individual TCRs with disease status, and machine learning. In an earlier analysis of around 540 of the donors, high-throughput TCR beta sequencing was used to judge whether each TCR beta V gene segment behaved as functional or pseudogenic. A separate validation cohort of approximately 130 different subjects was used in addition to the roughly 620-subject first cohort. Every repertoire in the discovery cohort had been generated on one and the same sequencing platform. HLA typing included class I and class II loci at four-digit resolution.

The full study reports these points: The only immune exposure information available for the cohort was CMV serostatus. Compared with the approximately 700-donor mean, donors in an Asian-associated ancestry cluster had fewer N-insertions in productive TCRs, according to a later genetic analysis. Linkage disequilibrium might explain the correlated functional status among segregating V segments, but an unknown experimental factor could not be ruled out. Because some donors lacked HLA typing at each locus, the association tests relied only on the typed subset. Most CMV-associated TCR beta chains appeared to be HLA-restricted in a later analysis, and the HLA associations seemed to be driven largely by CMV exposure. In a later genetic analysis, a missense DCLRE1C variant was associated with V-gene and J-gene trimming of TCR beta chains, and the association was replicated in an independent cohort. Broadly in line with IMGT annotations, most TCR beta V segments showed up in productive rearrangements about 87% or about 30% of the time in an earlier analysis of several hundred of the donors. In a later analysis, TCR association rates were found to vary across HLA loci, with the most associated TCRs seen for DRB1 alleles and the fewest for HLA-C alleles. Some IMGT-functional V segments, including TRBV6-2 and TRBV6-3, could not be told apart with the 87-base-pair reads, so those segments were excluded. A further reported finding was that TCR beta sequences accurately predicted the HLA-A and HLA-B alleles for most subjects in the first cohort. A cluster of highly shared sequence variants was judged likely to be a technical artifact of the sequencing pipeline. When HLA alleles, especially DR and DQ, strongly co-occurred, TCR associations were difficult to assign to individual alleles. In both the original and validation cohorts, the classifier was reported to diagnose cytomegalovirus status with high specificity and sensitivity. A later analysis associated approximately 17,000 TCR beta sequences with specific HLA alleles at a false discovery rate of 0.05. A total of about 180 TCR beta chains were listed by the study as associated with cytomegalovirus. Only TCR beta chains were sequenced in this cohort, and the absence of alpha or paired-chain data limited detectable features. A later analysis reported that several top co-occurrence clusters appeared linked to parvovirus B19, influenza, CMV and Epstein-Barr virus. The earlier analysis of some 560 of the donors excluded roughly 16 rarely observed V segments, including chromosome 9 orphons, because counts were too low. Most TCR sequences were seen in very few donors, while some public TCRs were found in many individuals. The authors suggested that the approach could potentially be generalized to other disease states and immunological phenotypes. Three of the identified cytomegalovirus-associated TCR beta chains were confirmed in vitro to be specific for cytomegalovirus antigens. Compared with equally common non-associated chains, HLA-associated TCR beta chains in a later analysis were more clonally expanded and had lower generation probabilities. Roughly uniform sequencing depth across donors was assumed in presence/absence analyses, although this assumption may not hold.

The cohort consisted of approximately 670 healthy bone marrow donors. At the time of sampling, all cohort members were nominally healthy, though unrecorded immune exposures were likely present. The donor tested CMV seronegative and was one of the 352 seronegative cohort members. A peripheral blood sample was provided by each donor, and peripheral blood mononuclear cells were used for TCR beta sequencing. Genomic DNA extraction from the blood cell samples was performed with the Qiagen DNeasy Blood Extraction Kit. As to this clone: Its target antigen remains unknown.

Relative to germline, V is missing 6 bases and J is missing 0 bases, with 2 bases of the junction outside any gene match. Based on the germline V gene (reference sequence), the CDR1 and CDR2 sequences are MNHEY and SMNVEV. Spanning cysteine to phenylalanine, the CDR3 consists of 14 amino acids. The kept DNA is CDR3 alone, 42 bases in frame from the first base. Library method: the immunoSEQ multiplex PCR assay. The multiplex PCR relied on a mix of 60 forward primers for TCR Vbeta segments and 13 reverse primers for TCR Jbeta segments. A multiplex PCR assay on genomic DNA amplified the CDR3 region of rearranged TCR beta genes. The amplified TCR beta libraries were sequenced on the Illumina HiSeq System as 87-base-pair reads. Per the source publication's procedure: Across the 500 to 700 repertoires, a later analysis counted 80 million or so unique TCR beta chains, some 11 million of which were shared by at least two donors. A nearest-neighbor algorithm error-corrected the raw reads and collapsed the reads into unique sequences, merging closely related sequences to remove PCR and sequencing errors. To assign V, D and J gene segments, CDR3 sequences were aligned to IMGT reference sequences. Each retained sequence needed at least a six-nucleotide match to both a V gene segment and a J gene segment. Rearrangements were classified as productive when the CDR3 lacked stop codons and remained in frame with V and J, and all other rearrangements were classified as non-productive. CDR3 was defined according to IMGT convention as the region running from the second conserved V-encoded cysteine to the conserved J-encoded phenylalanine. The earlier analysis of some 600 of the donors excluded sequences that lacked an unambiguous match to a single V gene segment. An earlier analysis of 587 of the donors classified V segments as functional when productive rearrangements were above 56.7% and as segregating when the standard deviation between donors was above 5%. To diagnose cytomegalovirus status from the catalog of TCR beta chain sequences, a statistical classification framework was built. V and J gene assignment, in a later analysis, came from comparing TCR nucleotide sequences with IMGT/GENE-DB human TR gene sequences. In a later analysis, CDR3 sequences and most-parsimonious VDJ recombination scenarios were assigned using the TCRdist pipeline. In a later analysis, each TCR beta chain was defined by its CDR3 amino acid sequence together with its V-gene family, and reads lacking a unique V-gene family were excluded. As a way to deal with suspected cross-contamination and a sequencing artifact, a later analysis dropped 592 nucleotide sequences that were highly shared and had low generation probability. In a later analysis, a clonal expansion index was calculated for each public chain from normalized within-repertoire ranks of inferred template counts. A later analysis computed generation probabilities with a VDJ recombination model fitted to out-of-frame rearrangements, and checked the results against IGoR. In a later analysis, TCR-TCR, TCR-HLA and TCR-CMV co-occurrence was scored with hypergeometric tests, and a repertoire-size bias correction was applied to TCR pairs. To estimate false discovery rates, a later analysis permuted the HLA or CMV assignments 20 times. In a later analysis, co-occurring TCRs were grouped using DBSCAN, with TCRdist sequence similarity added in when clustering inside HLA-allele-positive subsets. Co-occurrence clustering excluded repertoires with fewer than 30,000 or more than 120,000 public chains, plus five with anomalous nucleotide sharing. The table was pulled from immuneACCESS by TCRdb, which kept in-frame rearrangements only. Such tables lose some clones; where checked, under half of the loss comes from unresolved V genes, and the rest has no known cause. The DNA was the basis for D and trimming; V, J and clone size are from that table. The sample table records fewer than 200,000 clones. 1.3% of the sample belongs to the ten largest clones.

This TCR was sampled from a woman aged 60-70 years in good health and CMV-seronegative. Sequenced: PBMCs. In this chain, TRBV27 is recombined with TRBJ2-1; 7 of the junction bases match TRBD1. The CDR3 amino acid sequence is: CASRRDSSYNEQFF. The sequenced DNA: TGTGCCAGCAGACGGGACAGCTCCTACAATGAGCAGTTCTTC.